The 9 T cell receptor beta chains listed next were all sequenced from one sample in a study of shared clonotypes between healthy human individuals. The repertoire was sequenced with immunoSEQ multiplex PCR; TCRdb's copy has only in-frame clones and lacks some. The data contain about 2.2 million clones, 80% to 95% of them singletons. Selected positively for CCR7 and CD45RO-negative, naive CD8 cells excluded terminally differentiated effector memory CD45RA+ cells. Sequencing used naive CD8+ T cells from PBMCs. These receptors all stem from a young man in good health. Some clones in this sample may be carry-over from other donors' samples.

The J gene is TRBJ2-1, the V gene TRBV9, with a weak D call TRBD2 (6 bases). Germline V lookup: CDR1 SGDLS, CDR2 YYNGEE. The CDR3 totals 15 residues. V lost 1 base to trimming and J lost 1 base, with 9 bases between them. CDR3 sequence reads: CASSVRTISYNEQFF. CDR3 DNA sequence: TGTGCCAGCAGCGTACGGACTATATCCTACAATGAGCAGTTCTTC.

The J gene is TRBJ1-1, the V gene TRBV27, with D hard to call. V was shortened by 5 bases and J by 0 bases, with 19 bases between the two germline ends. Germline CDR1 MNHEY, CDR2 SMNVEV (reference sequence). This CDR3 spans 17 amino acids. CDR3 sequence: CASSTAGSGNMNTEAFF. In DNA, the CDR3 is TGTGCCAGCAGTACTGCGGGCAGCGGGAACATGAACACTGAAGCTTTCTTT.

The chain employs TRBV7-6 and TRBJ1-5; 10 bases fit TRBD1. The CDR3 sequence is 15 residues long. CDR1 is SGHVS and CDR2 is FNYEAQ in the germline V gene. V trimming: 5 bases; J trimming: 2 bases; junction bases outside the gene matches: 3. The CDR3 DNA follows: TGTGCCAGCAGCGCTGGACAGGGGGGCAATCAGCCCCAGCATTTT. Translating it yields CASSAGQGGNQPQHF.

The V gene is TRBV28, the J gene TRBJ2-2, with D possibly being TRBD2 (6 bases). The germline V and J ends were trimmed by 8 bases and 9 bases, with 7 bases remaining between them. CDR1 is MDHEN and CDR2 is SYDVKM in the germline V gene. The CDR3 runs 10 residues. CDR3 DNA sequence: TGTGCCAGCGGGGACTGGGAGCTGTTTTTT. Amino acids: CASGDWELFF.

The J gene is TRBJ2-7, the V gene TRBV7-9, with D tentatively TRBD2 (5 bases). Germline lookup yields CDR1 SEHNR and CDR2 FQNEAQ (reference sequence). CDR3 length: 12 amino acids. The V end was cut by 5 bases, the J end by 6 bases, with 11 bases between. CDR3 amino acids: CASSRSGIEQYF. The CDR3 bases are TGTGCCAGCAGCCGCTCGGGGATCGAGCAGTACTTC. The full variable domain, rest sourced from reference TRBV7-9 and TRBJ2-7, is DTGVSQNPRHKITKRGQNVTFRCDPISEHNRLYWYRQTLGQGPEFLTYFQNEAQLEKSRLLSDRFSAERPKGSFSTLEIQRTEQGDSAMYLCASSRSGIEQYFGPGTRLTVT.

For the CDR3, the DNA is TGCGCCAGCAGCCAAGATTCCGAGGGAGTGACAGATACGCAGTATTTT. Protein sequence: CASSQDSEGVTDTQYF. The chain links TRBV4-3 to TRBJ2-3, with a tentative D call TRBD2 (5 bases). This CDR3 has 16 residues. Between the trimmed V and J ends, which lost 0 bases and 3 bases, there was a span of 13 bases. The germline V gene encodes CDR1 LGHNA and CDR2 YSLEER.

The genes are TRBV7-8 and TRBJ1-3; D uncertain. Germline CDR1 is SGHVS and CDR2 is FQNEAQ. The V end lost 1 base, the J end lost 0 bases, and 10 bases lay between the germline ends. The CDR3 spans 16 residues. The chain's CDR3 is CASSLVPEGSGNTIYF. CDR3 coding DNA: TGTGCCAGCAGCTTAGTTCCGGAGGGCTCTGGAAACACCATATATTTT. Together with reference TRBV7-8 and TRBJ1-3, the CDR3 gives the full variable domain: GAGVSQSPRYKVAKRGQDVALRCDPISGHVSLFWYQQALGQGPEFLTYFQNEAQLDKSGLPSDRFFAERPEGSVSTLKIQRTQQEDSAVYLCASSLVPEGSGNTIYFGEGSWLTVV.

This chain uses TRBV28 with TRBJ1-2; tentatively, D is TRBD1 (5 bases). The germline CDR1 and CDR2 sequences are MDHEN and SYDVKM. V was cut by 3 bases and J by 0 bases, with 11 bases left in between. This CDR3 has 15 residues. The CDR3 sequence is CASSLGTGANYGYTF. In DNA, the CDR3 is TGTGCCAGCAGTTTGGGGACGGGAGCTAACTATGGCTACACCTTC.

This sequence joins TRBV29-1 and TRBJ1-2; 7 bases agree with TRBD1. Germline CDR1 and CDR2: SQVTM and ANQGSEA. This CDR3 contains 13 residues. V was pared by 7 bases and J by 5 bases, with 10 bases of the junction left unmatched. In DNA form, the CDR3 reads TGCAGCGCCCCTGGGGCAGGGGGATATGGCTACACCTTC. Residues: CSAPGAGGYGYTF.